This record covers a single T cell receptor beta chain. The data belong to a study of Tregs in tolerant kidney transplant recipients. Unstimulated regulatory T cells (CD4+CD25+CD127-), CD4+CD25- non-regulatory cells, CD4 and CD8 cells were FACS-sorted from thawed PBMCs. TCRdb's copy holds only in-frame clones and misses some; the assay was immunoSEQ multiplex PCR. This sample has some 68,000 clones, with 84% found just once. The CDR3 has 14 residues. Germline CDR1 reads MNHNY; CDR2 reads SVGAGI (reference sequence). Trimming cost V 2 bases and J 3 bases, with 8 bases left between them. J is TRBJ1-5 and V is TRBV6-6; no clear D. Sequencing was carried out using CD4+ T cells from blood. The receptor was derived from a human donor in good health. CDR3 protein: CASSYGQPNQPQHF. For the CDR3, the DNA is TGTGCCAGCAGTTACGGGCAGCCCAATCAGCCCCAGCATTTT.